Below, 22 T cell receptor beta chains from the same sample are listed, as sequenced in a study of blood T cells in healthy people across ages. The authors ran a second PCR of about 6 to 11 cycles using a sample-barcoded 5' primer and a J-beta primer mix. TCRdb reanalysed the 5' RACE reads using MiXCR and keeps one entry per CDR3 protein. The sample lists about 1.7 million distinct CDR3 sequences, about 28% seen once, with about 7.7% in the top ten. Sequencing used blood. These receptors came from a woman aged 30 to 39 in good health.

This clonotype was detected only a few times. The genes are TRBV11-3 and TRBJ2-3; TRBD2 agrees at 9 bases. The length of the CDR3 is 16 residues. V lost 1 base, J lost 11 bases, and 13 bases stayed unmatched. Per the germline V gene, CDR1 is SGHNT and CDR2 is YENEEA. CDR3 sequence (DNA): TGTGCCAGCAGCTTAGTAGCAGCGGGAGGCCAGGGTGTGCAGTATTTT. Translating it yields CASSLVAAGGQGVQYF.

Of note for this clonotype: A far larger clone is one base from this, pointing to a likely read error. The chain joins TRBV5-5 to TRBJ2-7; D gene uncertain. The CDR3 length is 13 residues. Germline V gene sequence: CDR1 SGHKS, CDR2 YYEKEE (reference sequence). Here the CDR3 reads CAGSFGPSYEQYF. CDR3 nucleotide sequence: TGTGCCGGCAGCTTCGGACCTTCCTACGAGCAGTACTTC.

CDR3 sequence reads: CASSPWGNYEQYF. The CDR3 DNA reads as TGTGCCAGCAGTCCCTGGGGGAACTACGAGCAGTACTTC. This sequence joins TRBV14 and TRBJ2-7, with D possibly being TRBD1 or TRBD2 (5 bases each). Germline V gene sequence: CDR1 SGHDN, CDR2 FVKESK. Trimming shortened V by 6 bases and J by 3 bases, and 12 bases separated the two germline ends. The CDR3 is 13 residues long.

This clonotype has a count of ten or more. In nucleotides, the CDR3 is TGTGCCAGCAGCGACGGTGGTACAGGGGGAACTAATGAAAAACTGTTTTTT. It yields the protein CASSDGGTGGTNEKLFF. This chain uses TRBV5-5 with TRBJ1-4; TRBD1 matches at 8 bases. The CDR3 is 17 residues long. With V trimmed by 4 bases and J by 1 base, 9 bases remained unmatched. Germline CDR1 is SGHKS and CDR2 is YYEKEE (reference sequence).

This clonotype was counted only a few times. The chain carries TRBV3-1 and TRBJ2-7; possibly TRBD2 for D (6 bases). V dropped 4 bases and J dropped 2 bases, with 15 bases sitting between them. The CDR3 extends over 15 amino acids. Per the germline V gene, CDR1 is LGHDT and CDR2 is YNNKEL (reference sequence). CDR3 protein: CASSPLSGVPYEQYF. In DNA form, the CDR3 reads TGTGCCAGCAGCCCTTTATCGGGAGTACCCTACGAGCAGTACTTC.

The V gene is TRBV5-1, the J gene TRBJ2-1, with D possibly TRBD1 on 5 matching bases. CDR3 length equals 16 residues. Per the germline V gene, CDR1 is SGHRS and CDR2 is YFSETQ. V lost 2 bases and J 4 bases, leaving 16 bases between the germline ends. In DNA form, the CDR3 reads TGCGCCAGCAGCTTCGCTGGGCGACAGCCATACAATGAGCAGTTCTTC. Protein product: CASSFAGRQPYNEQFF.

The chain combines TRBV19 with TRBJ2-7; 8 bases fit TRBD1. This CDR3 has 15 residues. The junction had 11 bases not matched to a gene; V was cut back by 7 bases and J by 3 bases. Per the germline V gene, CDR1 is LNHDA and CDR2 is SQIVND (reference sequence). CDR3: CASKLAQGAIYEQYF. CDR3 coding DNA: TGTGCCAGTAAGTTGGCGCAGGGGGCGATCTACGAGCAGTACTTC. The full variable domain, in which reference TRBV19 and TRBJ2-7 provide the parts outside the CDR3, is DGGITQSPKYLFRKEGQNVTLSCEQNLNHDAMYWYRQDPGQGLRLIYYSQIVNDFQKGDIAEGYSVSREKKESFPLTVTSAQKNPTAFYLCASKLAQGAIYEQYFGPGTRLTVT.

This clonotype was found a few times. The V and J genes are TRBV5-1 and TRBJ2-3, with 9 bases lining up with TRBD2. The CDR3 has 15 amino acids. Germline CDR1 SGHRS, CDR2 YFSETQ. The trim removed 6 bases at V and 1 base at J, leaving 6 bases unmatched. The CDR3, as DNA: TGCGCCAGCACCCCTAGCGGGGAACGCACAGATACGCAGTATTTT. Translation gives CASTPSGERTDTQYF.

At least ten counts were recorded for this clonotype. The chain combines TRBV29-1 with TRBJ2-7; D possibly corresponds to TRBD2 (6 bases). The CDR3 has 12 amino acids. The V gene's germline CDR1 is SQVTM and CDR2 ANQGSEA. Trimming shortened V by 3 bases and J by 4 bases, and 10 bases separated the two germline ends. The CDR3 region is CSVEVSGYEQYF. As DNA, the CDR3 is TGCAGCGTTGAGGTTAGCGGATACGAGCAGTACTTC.

This clonotype has at least ten counts. This chain joins TRBV5-1 and TRBJ1-1; D gene uncertain. This CDR3 region has 14 residues. Germline V gene data show CDR1 as SGHRS and CDR2 as YFSETQ. The V end was cut by 1 base, the J end by 4 bases, with 11 bases between. The CDR3 spells CASSLRAGATEAFF. Written as DNA, the CDR3 is TGCGCCAGCAGCTTGAGGGCGGGTGCCACTGAAGCTTTCTTT.

This chain uses TRBV24-1 with TRBJ1-2; D call uncertain. The CDR3 is 14 amino acids. V lost 3 bases, J lost 8 bases, and 15 bases lay in between. Germline V gene sequence: CDR1 KGHDR, CDR2 SFDVKD. Here the CDR3 reads CATSDPGRSMGYTF. CDR3 DNA sequence: TGTGCCACCAGTGATCCCGGGAGGTCTATGGGCTACACCTTC.

The CDR3 region is CASSPLGGLAGPTPPDTQYF. CDR3 nucleotide sequence: TGTGCCAGCAGCCCCCTGGGAGGACTAGCGGGACCTACCCCTCCAGATACGCAGTATTTT. The J gene is TRBJ2-3, the V gene TRBV27; 12 positions match TRBD2. Germline CDR1 and CDR2: MNHEY and SMNVEV (reference sequence). V shed 6 bases, J shed 4 bases, and the junction held 20 bases outside the gene matches. The CDR3 spans 20 residues.

This sequence joins TRBV27 and TRBJ2-7; perhaps D is TRBD1 or TRBD2 (6 bases each). V lost 1 base and J 6 bases, leaving 13 bases between the germline ends. The CDR3 sequence is 14 residues long. Germline-derived CDR1 and CDR2 are MNHEY and SMNVEV (reference sequence). DNA for the CDR3: TGTGCCAGCAGTTTATATAGGGGGGTAAGCGAGCAGTACTTC. It translates to CASSLYRGVSEQYF.

In this sample, this clonotype turned up a few times. V and J are TRBV29-1 and TRBJ1-5, with TRBD1 matching over 9 bases. V trimming: 7 bases; J trimming: 3 bases; junction bases outside the gene matches: 4. Germline CDR1 SQVTM, CDR2 ANQGSEA. The CDR3 covers 13 residues. CDR3 in DNA: TGCAGCGCAGGGACAGGGCACAATCAGCCCCAGCATTTT. It codes for CSAGTGHNQPQHF.

This clonotype showed up just a few times. The genes are TRBV12-3 or TRBV12-4 and TRBJ1-2; 8 positions match TRBD1. V dropped 4 bases and J dropped 6; count of bases not matched to a gene: 10. The CDR3 has 15 residues. This CDR3 is CASSSGQGLWDGYTF. In DNA, the CDR3 is TGTGCCAGCAGTTCCGGACAGGGTCTTTGGGATGGCTACACCTTC.

V is TRBV10-2 and J is TRBJ1-1; weak D call: TRBD1 (5 bases). Germline CDR1 and CDR2: WSHSY and SAAADI. Between the trimmed V and J ends, which lost 3 bases and 8 bases, there was a span of 19 bases. This CDR3 is built from 15 residues. The CDR3 DNA follows: TGCGCCAGCAGTGACCTCTTCGGGGCGGACCTAGAAGCTTTCTTT. It is translated as CASSDLFGADLEAFF.

The chain employs TRBV5-1 and TRBJ1-2; 7 positions match TRBD1. Germline CDR1 is SGHRS and CDR2 is YFSETQ. V gave up 4 bases and J gave up 0 bases; unmatched junction bases: 3. CDR3 size: 14 residues. The CDR3 nucleotides are TGCGCCAGCAGCCCCAGGGGGGCTAACTATGGCTACACCTTC. This translates into CASSPRGANYGYTF.

With regard to this clonotype: Since a much larger clone is just one base distant, this may be a read error. Because the CDR3 is missing its conserved closing phenylalanine or tryptophan, this is likely a read error. The V and J genes are TRBV7-9 and TRBJ2-7; D perhaps matches TRBD2 (6 bases). V was pared by 5 bases and J by 7 bases, with 15 bases between. CDR3 length: 13 amino acids. From germline, CDR1 is SEHNR and CDR2 FQNEAQ (reference sequence). CDR3 region: CASSANRLEEQYS. The CDR3 nucleotides read TGTGCCAGCAGCGCCAACCGACTAGAAGAGCAGTACTCC.

This clonotype has only a few counts. This chain connects TRBV25-1 to TRBJ1-5, with a weak D call TRBD1 (5 bases). Germline CDR1 reads MGHDK; CDR2 reads SYGVNS. The V and J ends lost 1 base and 2 bases respectively, with 9 bases between them. The CDR3 totals 15 residues. The CDR3 sequence is CASSELGEGNQPQHF. In DNA form, the CDR3 reads TGTGCCAGCAGTGAATTGGGGGAGGGCAATCAGCCCCAGCATTTT. The complete variable domain, with remaining parts taken from reference TRBV25-1 and TRBJ1-5, reads EADIYQTPRYLVIGTGKKITLECSQTMGHDKMYWYQQDPGMELHLIHYSYGVNSTEKGDLSSESTVSRIRTEHFPLTLESARPSHTSQYLCASSELGEGNQPQHFGDGTRLSIL.

This chain's CDR3 is CASSDIPLAVETQYF. CDR3 DNA: TGTGCCAGCAGCGACATCCCTTTGGCAGTCGAGACCCAGTACTTC. This chain joins TRBV3-1 and TRBJ2-5; D unresolved. This CDR3 is built from 15 residues. Trimming removed 5 bases from V and 5 bases from J, with 18 bases in between. Germline V lookup: CDR1 LGHDT, CDR2 YNNKEL (reference sequence).

V gene TRBV28 combines with J gene TRBJ1-5, with 7 bases matching TRBD1. The V gene's germline CDR1 is MDHEN and CDR2 SYDVKM. J was trimmed by 11 bases and V by 6 bases; bases with no gene match: 16. This CDR3 is 15 amino acids long. The CDR3 sequence: CASSHLGDRAVAQHF. The CDR3 DNA reads TGTGCCAGCAGCCACCTCGGCGACAGGGCGGTAGCCCAGCATTTT.

This clonotype was counted between two and nine times. The V and J genes are TRBV6-5 and TRBJ2-7; TRBD2 is a possible D gene (6 bases). The J call may be in error: the DNA end matches TRBJ2-5 better. This CDR3 comprises 14 residues. Germline V lookup: CDR1 MNHEY, CDR2 SVGAGI. The CDR3, as DNA: TGTGCCAGCAGTTACTCGGAGGCGGGGGAGACCCAGTACTTC. Residues: CASSYSEAGETQYF.